One sample yielded the 19 T cell receptor beta chains listed below, sequenced in a study of T cell responses to AZD1222 COVID-19 vaccine. The method was immunoSEQ multiplex PCR; TCRdb's version includes in-frame clones alone and lacks a portion of them. This sample has more than 95,000 clones, with around 89% found just once. Sequenced here: peripheral blood, sampled on day 0 of AZD1222 vaccination. Every receptor here comes from an adult in good health.

Points on this clone: A junction end diverges from the germline sequence, so it may reflect a read error. The chain joins TRBV19 to TRBJ1-1, with D hard to call. This CDR3 has 14 amino acids. In germline, CDR1 is LNHDA, CDR2 SQIVND (reference sequence). The CDR3 is CASSIGDLPTEAFF. The CDR3 bases are TGTGCCAGTAGCATAGGCGACCTGCCCACTGAAGCTTTCTTT.

The chain carries TRBV6-5 and TRBJ2-2, with D perhaps matching TRBD1 or TRBD2 (6 bases each). Trimming took 0 bases from V and 6 from J, leaving 14 bases between them. Per the germline V gene, CDR1 is MNHEY and CDR2 is SVGAGI. The CDR3 extends over 16 amino acids. Written as DNA, the CDR3 is TGTGCCAGCAGTTACTCGGCTGTTGGGGGGCCCGGGGAGCTGTTTTTT. Amino acid sequence: CASSYSAVGGPGELFF.

The chain is built from TRBV20-1 and TRBJ2-3; no clear D. The V and J ends lost 6 bases and 4 bases respectively, with 8 bases between them. The CDR3 is 11 amino acids. Germline values: CDR1 DFQATT, CDR2 SNEGSKA (reference sequence). The chain's CDR3 is CSAVNPDTQYF. For the CDR3, the DNA is TGCAGTGCCGTCAACCCAGATACGCAGTATTTT.

This clone has just a few counts. The V gene is TRBV28, the J gene TRBJ1-5; D remains unclear. The CDR3 totals 13 residues. V was clipped by 7 bases and J by 0 bases, with 7 bases between them. Germline-derived CDR1 and CDR2 are MDHEN and SYDVKM. The CDR3 DNA reads TGTGCCAGCACCCTGAATAGCAATCAGCCCCAGCATTTT. Translation: CASTLNSNQPQHF.

The rearrangement links TRBV28 to TRBJ2-6, with 7 bases lining up with TRBD1. Germline V CDR1 and CDR2: MDHEN, SYDVKM. This CDR3 spans 14 amino acids. Unmatched junction bases numbered 3, after V lost 10 bases and J lost 0 bases. CDR3 loop: CATRQGSGANVLTF. Written as DNA, the CDR3 is TGTGCCACCCGACAGGGCTCTGGGGCCAACGTCCTGACTTTC.

This rearrangement joins TRBV5-4 to TRBJ1-2; a weak D match, TRBD1 (6 bases). Germline V gene data show CDR1 as SGHNT and CDR2 as YYREEE (reference sequence). V gave up 0 bases and J gave up 6 bases, with 12 bases separating them. The CDR3 runs to 14 residues. The CDR3 is CASSLASGDHGYTF. The CDR3 nucleotides read TGTGCCAGCAGCTTGGCCTCAGGGGACCATGGCTACACCTTC.

The chain links TRBV3-1 (or the pseudogene TRBV3-2) to TRBJ1-4; no clear D. The CDR3 covers 15 residues. The germline V gene has CDR1 LGHDT and CDR2 YNNKEL (reference sequence). Trimming removed 3 bases from V and 5 bases from J, with 13 bases in between. The CDR3 loop reads CASSQGERLNEKLFF. The CDR3 DNA reads as TGTGCCAGCAGCCAGGGAGAACGGCTAAATGAAAAACTGTTTTTT.

This rearrangement joins TRBV30 to TRBJ2-1; D gene ambiguous. Trimming removed 2 bases from V and 12 bases from J, with 11 bases in between. Germline V gene lookup returns CDR1 GTSNPN and CDR2 SVGIG (reference sequence). CDR3 size: 11 residues. This CDR3 is CAWSLRPGQFF. The CDR3 DNA sequence: TGTGCCTGGAGTCTCCGCCCTGGGCAGTTCTTC.

Concerning this clone: This specimen includes other DNA sequences encoding the same CDR3. The chain links TRBV7-2 to TRBJ2-2; 7 nucleotides agree with TRBD2. This CDR3 comprises 16 residues. CDR1 SGHTA and CDR2 FQGNSA come from the germline V gene. The V gene end was trimmed by 1 base and the J gene end by 0 bases; junction bases not matched to a gene: 2. The CDR3 DNA sequence: TGTGCCAGCAGCTTAGTGGGAGGGCCGAACACCGGGGAGCTGTTTTTT. It yields the protein CASSLVGGPNTGELFF.

This CDR3 reads CASSAGRLPMNTEAFF. The CDR3 nucleotides read TGTGCCAGCAGTGCCGGACGGCTCCCGATGAACACTGAAGCTTTCTTT. This sequence joins TRBV27 and TRBJ1-1; no firm D call. V was trimmed by 5 bases and J by 0 bases, leaving 16 bases between them. The CDR3 length is 16 residues. The germline V gene has CDR1 MNHEY and CDR2 SMNVEV (reference sequence).

The chain carries TRBV19 and TRBJ1-5, with D possibly TRBD1 on 5 matching bases. The CDR3 totals 16 residues. Germline V gene lookup returns CDR1 LNHDA and CDR2 SQIVND (reference sequence). Trimming left V 8 bases short and J 5 bases short, with 22 bases between. CDR3 nucleotides: TGTGCCAGTTGGGGCCAGGCGGGGATAAATCATCAGCCCCAGCATTTT. Amino acids: CASWGQAGINHQPQHF.

The genes are TRBV6-1 and TRBJ2-5; possible D gene TRBD2, 5 bases. Trimming took 0 bases from V and 5 from J, leaving 13 bases between them. In germline, CDR1 is MNHNS, CDR2 SASEGT. The CDR3 spans 15 residues. DNA of the CDR3: TGTGCCAGCAGTGAAGCTAGAGGACTGGGGGAGACCCAGTACTTC. Its protein is CASSEARGLGETQYF.

The V and J genes are TRBV3-1 (or the pseudogene TRBV3-2) and TRBJ1-1; 9 bases are a match to TRBD1. This CDR3 has 13 amino acids. V shed 4 bases and J 4 bases; nucleotides not matched to a gene: 1. The germline gives CDR1 LGHDT, CDR2 YNNKEL (reference sequence). CDR3 sequence reads: CASSLTGGTEAFF. DNA for the CDR3: TGTGCCAGCAGCCTGACAGGGGGCACTGAAGCTTTCTTT.

The chain combines TRBV7-3 with TRBJ2-1, with D possibly TRBD1 on 5 matching bases. The V gene's germline CDR1 is SGHTA and CDR2 FQGTGA. Trimming shortened V by 6 bases and J by 1 base, and 13 bases separated the two germline ends. The CDR3 is made up of 15 amino acids. The DNA for the CDR3 is TGTGCCAGCAGTCCCGGAGCAGGGTCCTACAATGAGCAGTTCTTC. The encoded protein is CASSPGAGSYNEQFF.

The chain joins TRBV4-3 to TRBJ1-6, with D possibly being TRBD1 (5 bases). Germline CDR1 LGHNA, CDR2 YSLEER. The CDR3 extends over 15 amino acids. V was pared by 0 bases and J by 10 bases, with 13 bases between. CDR3 sequence (DNA): TGCGCCAGCAGCCAAGATGGGTCCGGGGCCTCACCCCTCCACTTT. Amino acids: CASSQDGSGASPLHF.

The V and J genes are TRBV28 and TRBJ1-1; D is possibly TRBD1 (5 bases). V lost 2 bases to trimming and J lost 5 bases, with 18 bases between them. Germline CDR1 reads MDHEN; CDR2 reads SYDVKM. This CDR3 spans 16 amino acids. The CDR3 sequence: CASSLPGPAMGTEAFF. For the CDR3, the DNA is TGTGCCAGCAGTTTACCGGGGCCGGCGATGGGAACTGAAGCTTTCTTT.

This clone was observed a handful of times. This rearrangement joins TRBV4-3 to TRBJ2-7, with TRBD1 matching over 10 bases. Unmatched junction bases numbered 8, after V lost 4 bases and J lost 5 bases. The germline V gene encodes CDR1 LGHNA and CDR2 YSLEER. The CDR3 loop spans 15 amino acids. The CDR3 DNA reads as TGCGCCAGCAGCCTCACGGGACAGGGGTTTAACGAGCAGTACTTC. It codes for CASSLTGQGFNEQYF.

The V gene is TRBV27, the J gene TRBJ2-7; TRBD2 matches 9 bases. In germline, CDR1 is MNHEY, CDR2 SMNVEV (reference sequence). The CDR3 covers 17 residues. V was clipped by 5 bases and J by 5 bases; unmatched bases: 16. CDR3: CASSPDAGGTPNDEQYF. CDR3 nucleotide sequence: TGTGCCAGCAGTCCTGACGCGGGGGGGACCCCTAACGACGAGCAGTACTTC.

V and J are TRBV7-9 and TRBJ2-1; a possible D gene is TRBD2 (5 bases). The CDR3 sequence is 14 residues long. V gave up 6 bases and J gave up 8 bases, with 17 bases separating them. The germline gives CDR1 SEHNR, CDR2 FQNEAQ (reference sequence). The CDR3 nucleotides read TGTGCCAGCAGATCCCCACTCCGACTACATGAGCAGTTCTTC. Encoded protein: CASRSPLRLHEQFF.